This T cell receptor (beta chain) is drawn from a study of cytomegalovirus exposure and HLA in healthy donors. Study summary: A subsequent analysis stated that the 110 or so validation repertoires were run on the same platform as the approximately 610 first-cohort repertoires.

This clone was observed once. Its target is not known. The CDR3 consists of 12 residues. CDR1 and CDR2 from the germline V gene are WNHNN and SYGVQD (reference sequence). Germline trimming cut 3 bases from V and 10 bases from J; bases unmatched to any gene: 3. Findings of the study overall: Cytomegalovirus association was assigned to about 180 TCR beta chains.

Profiling relied on immunoSEQ multiplex PCR, and the TCRdb table lists in-frame clones only, not all of them. The repertoire consists of approximately 260,000 clones, with roughly 86% occurring once and the leading ten covering around 1.2%. The sequence came from a woman in her thirties in good health and CMV-seropositive. The chain employs TRBV10-1 and TRBJ2-1; TRBD1 agrees at 7 bases. Source material: PBMCs. CDR3 coding DNA: TGCGCCAGCAGTGAAGGGGGCAACGAGCAGTTCTTC. Encoded protein: CASSEGGNEQFF.